This TCR beta chain was retrieved from a study of blood T cell repertoires in COVID-19. The CDR3 consists of 13 residues. The germline V gene has CDR1 MNHEY and CDR2 SMNVEV (reference sequence). Trimming stripped 3 bases from V and 6 bases from J, with 12 bases between. Assay used: immunoSEQ multiplex PCR; TCRdb lists only in-frame clones, some missing. Seen here are under 150,000 clones, about three quarters observed once, and the top ten hold around 3.2%. Everyone who took part was 18 to 89 years old, and they came from about two dozen US areas. Donors of Cohort 3 who recovered were those that had two negative PCRs, clearance, or symptom resolution.

The sequenced sample was PBMCs or T cells enriched from blood (not recorded which). This sequence was found in a woman between 50 and 59 years old who had recovered from COVID-19. This sequence joins TRBV27 and TRBJ2-7; possible D gene TRBD1, 5 bases. Here the CDR3 DNA reads TGTGCCAGCAGTTTTTGGCAGGGTGGCGAGCAGTACTTC. Translating gives CASSFWQGGEQYF.